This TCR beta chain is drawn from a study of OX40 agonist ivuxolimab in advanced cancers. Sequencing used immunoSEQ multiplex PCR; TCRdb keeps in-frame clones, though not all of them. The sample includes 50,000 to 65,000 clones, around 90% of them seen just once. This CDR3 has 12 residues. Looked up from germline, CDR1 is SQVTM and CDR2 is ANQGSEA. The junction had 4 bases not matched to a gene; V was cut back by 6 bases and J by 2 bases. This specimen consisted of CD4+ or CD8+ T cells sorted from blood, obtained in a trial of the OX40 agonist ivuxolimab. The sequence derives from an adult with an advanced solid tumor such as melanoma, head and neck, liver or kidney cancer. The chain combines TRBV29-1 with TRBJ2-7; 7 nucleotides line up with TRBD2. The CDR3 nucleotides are TGCAGCGTCAAGCGGGGCACCTACGAGCAGTACTTC. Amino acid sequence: CSVKRGTYEQYF.